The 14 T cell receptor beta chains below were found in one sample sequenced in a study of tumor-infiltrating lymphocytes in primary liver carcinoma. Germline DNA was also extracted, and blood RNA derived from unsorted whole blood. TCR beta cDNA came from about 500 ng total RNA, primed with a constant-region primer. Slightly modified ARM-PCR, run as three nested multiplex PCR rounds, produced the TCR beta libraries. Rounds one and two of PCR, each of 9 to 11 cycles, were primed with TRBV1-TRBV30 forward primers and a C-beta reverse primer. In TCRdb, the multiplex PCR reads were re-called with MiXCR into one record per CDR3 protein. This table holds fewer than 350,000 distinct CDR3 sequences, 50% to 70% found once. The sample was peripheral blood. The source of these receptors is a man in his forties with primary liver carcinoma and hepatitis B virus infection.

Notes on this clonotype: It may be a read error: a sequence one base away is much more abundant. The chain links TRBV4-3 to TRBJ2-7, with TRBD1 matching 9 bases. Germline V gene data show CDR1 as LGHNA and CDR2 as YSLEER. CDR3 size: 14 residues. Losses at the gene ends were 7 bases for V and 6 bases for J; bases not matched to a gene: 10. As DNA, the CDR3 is TGCGCCAGCATCGGCCGGGACAGGGTCGGCGAGCAGTACTTC. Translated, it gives CASIGRDRVGEQYF.

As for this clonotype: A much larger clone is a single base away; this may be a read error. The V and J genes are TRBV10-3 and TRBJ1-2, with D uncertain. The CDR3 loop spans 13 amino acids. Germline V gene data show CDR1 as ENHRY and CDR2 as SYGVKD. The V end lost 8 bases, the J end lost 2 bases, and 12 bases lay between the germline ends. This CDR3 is CAIGAETNYGYTF. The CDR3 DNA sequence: TGTGCCATCGGAGCCGAGACAAACTATGGCTACACCTTC.

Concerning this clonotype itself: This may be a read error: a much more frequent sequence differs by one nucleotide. The CDR3 DNA reads as TGTGCCATCAGTACGACAGGGGGGGAGATCCAGTACTTC. It is translated as CAISTTGGEIQYF. This chain uses TRBV10-3 with TRBJ2-5; the match to TRBD1 covers 9 bases. This CDR3 is built from 13 residues. Germline values: CDR1 ENHRY, CDR2 SYGVKD.

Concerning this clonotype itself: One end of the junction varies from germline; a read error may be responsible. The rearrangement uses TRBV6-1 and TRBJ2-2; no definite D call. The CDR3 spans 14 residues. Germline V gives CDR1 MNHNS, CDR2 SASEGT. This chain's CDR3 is CASSEMRGTGELFF. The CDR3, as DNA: TGTGCCAGTAGTGAAATGAGAGGTACCGGGGAGCTGTTTTTT.

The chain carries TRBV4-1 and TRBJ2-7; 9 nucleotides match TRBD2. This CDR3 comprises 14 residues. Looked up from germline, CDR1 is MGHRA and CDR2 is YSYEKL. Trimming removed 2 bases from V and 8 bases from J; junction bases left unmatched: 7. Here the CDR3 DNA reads TGCGCCAGCAGCCAACAGCTAGCGGGATACAAGCAGTACTTC. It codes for CASSQQLAGYKQYF.

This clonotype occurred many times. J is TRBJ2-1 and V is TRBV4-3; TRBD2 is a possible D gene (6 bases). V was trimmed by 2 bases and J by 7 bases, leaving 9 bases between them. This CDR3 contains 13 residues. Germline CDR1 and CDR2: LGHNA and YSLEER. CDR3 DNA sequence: TGCGCCAGCAGCCAAACGGAGGGGAATGAGCAGTTCTTC. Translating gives CASSQTEGNEQFF.

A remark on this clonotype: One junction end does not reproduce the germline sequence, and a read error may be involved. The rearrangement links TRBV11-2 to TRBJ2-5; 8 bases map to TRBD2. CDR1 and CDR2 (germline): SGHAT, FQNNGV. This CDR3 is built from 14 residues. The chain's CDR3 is CAISLELAVETQYF. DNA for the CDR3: TGTGCCATCAGCTTAGAACTAGCGGTAGAGACCCAGTACTTC.

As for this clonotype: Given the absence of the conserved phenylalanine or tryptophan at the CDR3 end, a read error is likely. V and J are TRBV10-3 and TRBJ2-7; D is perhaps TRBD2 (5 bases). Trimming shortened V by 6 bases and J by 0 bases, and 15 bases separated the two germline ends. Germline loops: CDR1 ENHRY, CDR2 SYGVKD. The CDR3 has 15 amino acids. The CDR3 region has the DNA TGTGCCATCAGCTACGGGATTAGCGACTCCTACGAGCAGTACCTC. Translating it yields CAISYGISDSYEQYL.

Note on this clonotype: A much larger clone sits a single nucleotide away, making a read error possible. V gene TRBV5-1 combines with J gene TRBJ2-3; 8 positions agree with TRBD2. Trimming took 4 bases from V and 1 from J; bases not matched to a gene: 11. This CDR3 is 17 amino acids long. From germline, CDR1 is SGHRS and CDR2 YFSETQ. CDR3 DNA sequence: TGCGCCAGCAGCCTCGAGCCGGGACTAGTGGGCACAGATACGCAGTATTTT. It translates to CASSLEPGLVGTDTQYF. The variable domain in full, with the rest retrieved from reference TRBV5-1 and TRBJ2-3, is KAGVTQTPRYLIKTRGQQVTLSCSPISGHRSVSWYQQTPGQGLQFLFEYFSETQRNKGNFPGRFSGRQFSNSRSEMNVSTLELGDSALYLCASSLEPGLVGTDTQYFGPGTRLTVL.

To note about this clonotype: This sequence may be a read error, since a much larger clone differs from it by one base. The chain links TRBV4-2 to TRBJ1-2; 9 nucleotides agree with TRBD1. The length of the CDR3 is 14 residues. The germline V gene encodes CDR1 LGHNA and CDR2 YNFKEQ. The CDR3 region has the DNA TGTGCCAGCAGCCAAGACTGGACAGGGGACGGCTACATCTTC. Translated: CASSQDWTGDGYIF.

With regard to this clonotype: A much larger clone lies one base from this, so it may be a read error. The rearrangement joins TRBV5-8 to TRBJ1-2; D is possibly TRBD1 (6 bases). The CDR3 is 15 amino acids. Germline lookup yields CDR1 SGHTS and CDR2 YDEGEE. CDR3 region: CVSSLTGTHSYGYTF. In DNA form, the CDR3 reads TGTGTCAGCAGCTTAACAGGGACTCACTCCTATGGCTACACCTTC.

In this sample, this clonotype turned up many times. The chain's CDR3 is CASAPQVFIHEQYF. The CDR3 nucleotides are TGTGCCAGCGCCCCACAGGTTTTCATCCACGAGCAGTACTTC. The rearrangement joins TRBV6-1 to TRBJ2-7; a weak D match, TRBD1 (5 bases). V shed 8 bases and J shed 5 bases, with 19 bases lying between them. Germline V gene data show CDR1 as MNHNS and CDR2 as SASEGT. The CDR3 is 14 amino acids.

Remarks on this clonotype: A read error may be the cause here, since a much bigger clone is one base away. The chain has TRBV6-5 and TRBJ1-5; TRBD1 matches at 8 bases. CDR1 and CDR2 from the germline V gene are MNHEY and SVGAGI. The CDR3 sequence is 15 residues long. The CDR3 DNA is TGTGCCAGCAGTTACTCGAGTGCCAGGGGGCAGCTCCAGCATTTT. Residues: CASSYSSARGQLQHF.

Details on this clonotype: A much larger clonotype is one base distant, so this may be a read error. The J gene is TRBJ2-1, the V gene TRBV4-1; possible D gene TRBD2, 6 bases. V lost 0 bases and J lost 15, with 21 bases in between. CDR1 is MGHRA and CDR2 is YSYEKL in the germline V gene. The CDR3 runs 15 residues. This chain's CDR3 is CASSQEEGLPISPFF. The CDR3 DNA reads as TGCGCCAGCAGCCAAGAGGAGGGCCTTCCTATTAGTCCGTTCTTC.